This record looks at one TCR beta chain sequence and its context. The junction had 6 bases not matched to a gene; V was cut back by 6 bases and J by 0 bases. Germline V gives CDR1 SNHLY, CDR2 FYNNEI. The CDR3 is made up of 15 amino acids. This record belongs to a study of blood T cell repertoires in COVID-19. Across the study: COVID-19 samples collected from the United States, Italy and Spain covered acute and convalescent phases. T cells, B-cell-depleted T cells, or PBMCs supplied cDNA or gDNA.

This table comes from immunoSEQ multiplex PCR, and its TCRdb copy is limited to in-frame clones, with some not included. The table records about 140,000 clones, around 84% of them present only once. The receptor comes from a young man with COVID-19, enrolled during active disease. Sequenced material: peripheral blood. The V and J genes are TRBV2 and TRBJ2-3; 7 nucleotides align to TRBD2. CDR3 sequence reads: CASSSSGGSTDTQYF. The CDR3 DNA is TGTGCCAGCAGCTCTAGCGGAGGGAGCACAGATACGCAGTATTTT.